These 25 T cell receptor beta chains were sequenced from one sample in a study of metastatic and nonmetastatic thyroid tumors. Using MiXCR, TCRdb re-called clones from the PCR reads. The sample holds under 20,000 clones; about 34% are singletons and the top ten take more than 15%. Patients had received no treatment of any kind before thyroid surgery. Source material: tumor tissue. The receptors come from a female donor with papillary thyroid cancer or a benign thyroid nodule (not recorded which). Some clones in this sample may be carry-over from other donors' samples.

Only one count was recorded for this clone. Its ends do not fully match the called genes, so a read error is possible. The CDR3 region is CASSSGPSGNTVYF. The DNA for the CDR3 is TGTGCCAGCAGCTCGGGACCCTCTGGAAACACCGTATATTTT. The chain employs TRBV11-2 and TRBJ1-3; D may be TRBD1 (5 bases). CDR3 size: 14 residues. Germline lookup yields CDR1 SGHAT and CDR2 FQNNGV.

A single count supports this clone. The V and J genes are TRBV28 and TRBJ1-1; D is possibly TRBD1 (5 bases). The CDR3 length is 15 residues. CDR1 MDHEN and CDR2 SYDVKM come from the germline V gene. Trimming stripped 5 bases from V and 3 bases from J, with 16 bases between. The CDR3 region is CASSRGRRGDTEAFF. DNA of the CDR3: TGTGCCAGCAGTCGGGGACGGCGCGGGGACACTGAAGCTTTCTTT.

The chain links TRBV11-2 to TRBJ2-7; 7 bases are shared with TRBD1. V lost 3 bases, J lost 1 base, and 3 bases stayed unmatched. This CDR3 region has 14 residues. Germline V gene sequence: CDR1 SGHAT, CDR2 FQNNGV. CDR3 protein: CASSFVQGSYEQYF. The CDR3 DNA reads as TGTGCCAGCAGCTTCGTACAGGGGTCCTACGAGCAGTACTTC.

The table lists this clone with a few counts. This rearrangement joins TRBV6-1 to TRBJ2-7; D might be TRBD2 (6 bases). Germline CDR1 is MNHNS and CDR2 is SASEGT. The V and J ends lost 1 base and 0 bases respectively, with 10 bases between them. This CDR3 is 15 amino acids long. DNA for the CDR3: TGTGCCAGCAGTGAAGGGGGCGGGAACTCCTACGAGCAGTACTTC. This codes for CASSEGGGNSYEQYF.

This clone was observed at least ten times. The CDR3 region is CASSQEGNTIYF. The CDR3 region has the DNA TGCGCCAGCAGCCAAGAGGGCAACACCATATATTTT. The chain has TRBV4-1 and TRBJ1-3; D is unresolved. From germline, CDR1 is MGHRA and CDR2 YSYEKL. The CDR3 is 12 residues long. V was shortened by 0 bases and J by 7 bases, with 4 bases between the two germline ends.

This clone was seen once. The junction departs from germline at one end; a sequencing error may be responsible. CDR3 loop: CATRDRRLAGGYEHYF. CDR3 coding DNA: TGTGCCACCCGTGATCGCAGACTAGCTGGAGGCTACGAGCACTACTTC. The genes are TRBV24-1 and TRBJ2-7; 7 nucleotides match TRBD2. The CDR3 is made up of 16 amino acids. Per germline, CDR1 KGHDR and CDR2 SFDVKD.

This clone was counted only a few times. V gene TRBV11-1 combines with J gene TRBJ2-7, with 10 bases lining up with TRBD2. The CDR3 runs to 14 residues. The V and J ends lost 2 bases and 11 bases, in that order; junction bases with no gene match: 9. CDR1 and CDR2 (germline): SGHAT, FQDESV (reference sequence). CDR3 residues: CASSLSLAGVFKYF. CDR3 bases: TGTGCCAGCAGCTTATCGCTAGCGGGGGTTTTCAAGTACTTC.

This clone has ten or more counts. The conserved phenylalanine or tryptophan is not found at the CDR3 terminus, so this likely reflects a read error. V and J are TRBV11-2 and TRBJ1-3; D remains ambiguous. Germline values: CDR1 SGHAT, CDR2 FQNNGV. This CDR3 spans 14 amino acids. CDR3 region: CTSTWASSGNTIYS. CDR3 DNA sequence: TGTACCAGCACATGGGCTTCCTCTGGAAACACCATATATTCT.

Note on this clone: The same CDR3 can be traced to other DNA sequences in this sample. This chain connects TRBV13 to TRBJ2-7; D possibly uses TRBD1 or TRBD2 (6 bases each). The V end was cut by 1 base, the J end by 3 bases, with 13 bases between. This CDR3 region has 15 residues. In germline, CDR1 is PRHDT, CDR2 FYEKMQ (reference sequence). The CDR3 loop reads CASSLESQGGYEQYF. Here the CDR3 DNA reads TGTGCCAGCAGCTTAGAATCACAGGGAGGCTACGAGCAGTACTTC.

This clone was detected only a few times. The chain couples TRBV6-2 or TRBV6-3 to TRBJ2-7; 10 bases align to TRBD2. Unmatched junction bases numbered 7, after V lost 2 bases and J lost 0 bases. Germline values: CDR1 MNHEY, CDR2 SVGEGT. The CDR3 has 17 residues. The CDR3 protein is CASSYRMASGSSYEQYF. CDR3 nucleotides: TGTGCCAGCAGTTACCGAATGGCTAGCGGGAGCTCCTACGAGCAGTACTTC.

By sample share, this clone is medium-sized. The gene calls are TRBV12-3 or TRBV12-4 and TRBJ1-2; D is ambiguous. Trimming removed 5 bases at V and 0 bases at J, with 10 bases between. This CDR3 contains 14 residues. Here the CDR3 DNA reads TGTGCCAGCAGTCCCGTGACGGCTAACTATGGCTACACCTTC. It specifies CASSPVTANYGYTF.

This clone is medium-sized by share. The CDR3 coding sequence is TGTGCCAGCAGCAAATACAGGGGTTCCTATGGCTACACCTTC. It encodes CASSKYRGSYGYTF. The chain recombines TRBV7-8 with TRBJ1-2; 7 nucleotides line up with TRBD1. V was clipped by 5 bases and J by 4 bases; unmatched bases: 7. From germline, CDR1 is SGHVS and CDR2 FQNEAQ. The CDR3 runs 14 residues.

Note on this clone: No conserved phenylalanine or tryptophan is present at the end of the CDR3, so a read error is the likely explanation. This chain joins TRBV11-3 and TRBJ2-7, with no clear D. This CDR3 has 15 amino acids. CDR1 and CDR2 (germline): SGHNT, YENEEA. The CDR3 reads CGSSLDVASSYEQYS. CDR3 nucleotide sequence: TGTGGCAGCAGCTTAGATGTGGCATCTTCCTACGAGCAGTACTCC.

The V call is TRBV6-5, the J call TRBJ2-7; tentatively, D is TRBD1 or TRBD2 (5 bases each). CDR1 is MNHEY, CDR2 SVGAGI, per germline. Trimming pared 2 bases from V and 2 bases from J, leaving 10 bases between. CDR3 length: 14 residues. DNA for the CDR3: TGTGCCAGCAGTTACCGCCAGGGACCCTACGAGCAGTACTTC. Residues: CASSYRQGPYEQYF.

This sequence joins TRBV19 and TRBJ2-1, with TRBD2 matching over 10 bases. V trimming: 4 bases; J trimming: 1 base; junction bases outside the gene matches: 4. CDR1 is LNHDA, CDR2 SQIVND, per germline (reference sequence). The CDR3 sequence is 16 residues long. The CDR3, as DNA: TGTGCCAGTAGTACGCAACTAGCGGGATCCTACAATGAGCAGTTCTTC. Translated, it gives CASSTQLAGSYNEQFF.

The table lists this clone with a few counts. The chain employs TRBV6-1 and TRBJ2-3; weak D call: TRBD1 (6 bases). CDR1 is MNHNS, CDR2 SASEGT, per germline. The V end lost 10 bases, the J end lost 4 bases, and 15 bases lay between the germline ends. The CDR3 has 13 residues. The CDR3 nucleotides read TGTGCCACGACATGGGCAGGGGCAGATACGCAGTATTTT. Protein sequence: CATTWAGADTQYF.

This clone came up once. The gene calls are TRBV11-1 and TRBJ2-3; 8 nucleotides align to TRBD2. CDR3 size: 16 residues. Germline trimming cut 5 bases from V and 1 base from J; bases unmatched to any gene: 8. In germline, CDR1 is SGHAT, CDR2 FQDESV (reference sequence). The CDR3 loop is CASSARPGLGTDTQYF. The CDR3 DNA follows: TGTGCCAGCAGCGCACGACCGGGACTAGGCACAGATACGCAGTATTTT.

This chain joins TRBV28 and TRBJ1-5; D is unresolved. This CDR3 has 14 amino acids. V dropped 6 bases and J dropped 0 bases, with 9 bases sitting between them. Germline V CDR1 and CDR2: MDHEN, SYDVKM. The chain's CDR3 is CASRKLTSNQPQHF. The CDR3 bases are TGTGCCAGCAGGAAATTGACTAGCAATCAGCCCCAGCATTTT.

This clone was found a few times. The V gene is TRBV2, the J gene TRBJ2-7; 10 nucleotides agree with TRBD2. CDR1 and CDR2 (germline): SNHLY, FYNNEI. This CDR3 is built from 14 residues. V was clipped by 4 bases and J by 3 bases; unmatched bases: 3. The DNA of the CDR3 is TGTGCCAGCAGTGGATGGACTAGCGGCTACGAGCAGTACTTC. Residues: CASSGWTSGYEQYF.

The table lists this clone with a few counts. V usage is TRBV9 and J usage is TRBJ2-1; TRBD1 or TRBD2 may be the D gene (5 bases each). The CDR3 covers 15 residues. Trimming took 0 bases from V and 0 from J, leaving 7 bases between them. Germline V CDR1 and CDR2: SGDLS, YYNGEE. Here the CDR3 reads CASSVGGTSYNEQFF. In DNA form, the CDR3 reads TGTGCCAGCAGCGTAGGTGGGACCTCCTACAATGAGCAGTTCTTC. The full variable domain, completed using reference TRBV9 and TRBJ2-1, is DSGVTQTPKHLITATGQRVTLRCSPRSGDLSVYWYQQSLDQGLQFLIQYYNGEERAKGNILERFSAQQFPDLHSELNLSSLELGDSALYFCASSVGGTSYNEQFFGPGTRLTVL.

As DNA, the CDR3 is TGTGCCAGCAGACAGGGGCTTAACTATGGCTACACCTTC. Translating gives CASRQGLNYGYTF. The V gene is TRBV6-1, the J gene TRBJ1-2; 7 bases fit TRBD1. Germline CDR1 MNHNS, CDR2 SASEGT. CDR3 length: 13 residues. V shed 6 bases and J 1 base; nucleotides not matched to a gene: 2.

The rearrangement links TRBV9 to TRBJ2-2; 12 positions agree with TRBD1. The CDR3 extends over 18 amino acids. CDR1 and CDR2 (germline): SGDLS, YYNGEE. V was pared by 6 bases and J by 3 bases, with 12 bases of the junction left unmatched. CDR3 bases: TGTGCCAGCAAAAAGGGGACAGGGGGCGTCAGGGACACCGGGGAGCTGTTTTTT. Its translation is CASKKGTGGVRDTGELFF.

Notes on this clone: The junction does not match germline at one end; this may be a read error. The J gene is TRBJ1-2, the V gene TRBV18, with D perhaps matching TRBD1 (5 bases). CDR1 and CDR2 from the germline V gene are KGHSH and LQKENI. CDR3 length equals 13 residues. As DNA, the CDR3 is TGTTCCAGCTCACCAGGGAAGGATTATGGCTACACATTC. It specifies CSSSPGKDYGYTF.

In this sample, this clone turned up a few times. The rearrangement joins TRBV20-1 to TRBJ2-7; TRBD1 is a possible D gene (6 bases). CDR1 and CDR2 (germline): DFQATT, SNEGSKA (reference sequence). V was pared by 2 bases and J by 2 bases, with 13 bases between. The CDR3 totals 14 residues. The CDR3 nucleotides are TGCAGTGCTAGAAAAACAGGGTCCCCCTACGAGCAGTACTTC. The encoded protein is CSARKTGSPYEQYF.

This clone has just a few counts. The chain couples TRBV27 to TRBJ1-1, with D maybe TRBD1 (5 bases). The germline CDR1 and CDR2 sequences are MNHEY and SMNVEV (reference sequence). V was pared by 5 bases and J by 1 base, with 11 bases between. The CDR3 covers 14 residues. DNA of the CDR3: TGTGCCAGCAGTAAGCAGGGTGGGAACACTGAAGCTTTCTTT. Translated: CASSKQGGNTEAFF.